Sequencing of this T cell receptor beta chain was carried out in a study of shared clonotypes between healthy human individuals. Clones were sequenced by immunoSEQ multiplex PCR, and TCRdb holds only the in-frame ones, with some missing. The sample gives over a million clones, 75% to 85% of which show up once; approximately 0.52% is in the top ten. The CDR3 totals 14 residues. V trimming: 0 bases; J trimming: 9 bases; junction bases outside the gene matches: 3. Germline V gene lookup returns CDR1 ENHRY and CDR2 SYGVKD. The sequence was collected from a man aged 18 to 29 in good health. Some clones in this sample may be carry-over from other donors' samples. The chain links TRBV10-3 to TRBJ1-4; 8 bases line up with TRBD1. Sequenced: memory CD4+ T cells from PBMCs. As to subset: CD45RA-negative fraction. Here the CDR3 reads CAISESGRGQKLFF. As DNA, the CDR3 is TGTGCCATCAGTGAGTCGGGCAGGGGGCAAAAACTGTTTTTT.